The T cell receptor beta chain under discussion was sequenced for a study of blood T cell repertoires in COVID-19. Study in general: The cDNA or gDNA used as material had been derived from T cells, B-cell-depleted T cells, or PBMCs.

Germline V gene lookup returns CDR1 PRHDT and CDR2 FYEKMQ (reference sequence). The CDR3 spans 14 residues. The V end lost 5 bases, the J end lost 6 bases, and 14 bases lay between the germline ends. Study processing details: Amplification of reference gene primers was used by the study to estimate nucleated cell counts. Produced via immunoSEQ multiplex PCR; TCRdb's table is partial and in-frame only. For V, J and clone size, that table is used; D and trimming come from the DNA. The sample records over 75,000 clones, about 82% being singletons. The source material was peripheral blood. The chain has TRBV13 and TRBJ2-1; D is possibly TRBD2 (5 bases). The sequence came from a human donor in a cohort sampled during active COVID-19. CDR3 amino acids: CASSRPASRNEQFF. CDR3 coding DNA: TGTGCCAGCAGCCGACCGGCTAGCCGCAATGAGCAGTTCTTC.